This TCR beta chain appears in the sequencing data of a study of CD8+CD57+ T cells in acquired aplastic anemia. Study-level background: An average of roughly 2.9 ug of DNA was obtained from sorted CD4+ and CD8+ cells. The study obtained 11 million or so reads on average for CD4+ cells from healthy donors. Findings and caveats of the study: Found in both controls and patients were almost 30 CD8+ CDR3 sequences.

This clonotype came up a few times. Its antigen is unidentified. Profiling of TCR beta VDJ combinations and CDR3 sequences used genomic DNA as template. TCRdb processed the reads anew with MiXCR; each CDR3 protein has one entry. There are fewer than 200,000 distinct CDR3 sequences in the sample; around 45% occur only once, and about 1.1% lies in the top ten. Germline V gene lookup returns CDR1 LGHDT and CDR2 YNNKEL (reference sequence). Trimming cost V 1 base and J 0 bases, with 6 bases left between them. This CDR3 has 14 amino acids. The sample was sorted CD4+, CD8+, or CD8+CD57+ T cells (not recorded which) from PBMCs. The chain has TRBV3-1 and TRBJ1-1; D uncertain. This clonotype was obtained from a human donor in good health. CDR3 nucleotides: TGTGCCAGCAGCCAAGGGCAGGTGAACACTGAAGCTTTCTTT. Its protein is CASSQGQVNTEAFF.